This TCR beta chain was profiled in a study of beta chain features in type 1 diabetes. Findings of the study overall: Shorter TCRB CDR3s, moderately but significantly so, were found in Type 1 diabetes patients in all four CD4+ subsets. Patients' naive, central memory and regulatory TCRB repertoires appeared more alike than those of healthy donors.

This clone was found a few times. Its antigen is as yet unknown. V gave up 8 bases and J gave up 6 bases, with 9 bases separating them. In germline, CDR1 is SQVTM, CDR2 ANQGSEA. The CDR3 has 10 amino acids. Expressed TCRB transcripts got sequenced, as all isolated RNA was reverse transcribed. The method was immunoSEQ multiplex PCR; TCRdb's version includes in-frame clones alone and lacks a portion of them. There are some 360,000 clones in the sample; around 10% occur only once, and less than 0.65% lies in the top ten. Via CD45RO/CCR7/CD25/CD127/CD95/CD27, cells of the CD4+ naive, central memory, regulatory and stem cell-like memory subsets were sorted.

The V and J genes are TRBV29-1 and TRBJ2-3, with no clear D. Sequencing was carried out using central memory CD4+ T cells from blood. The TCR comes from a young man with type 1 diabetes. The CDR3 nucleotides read TGCAGCTCAGATAGGGATACGCAGTATTTT. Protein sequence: CSSDRDTQYF.